A single sample gave rise to the 2 T cell receptor beta chains below, sequenced in a study of Graves' ophthalmopathy and Graves' hyperthyroidism. RNA transcripts yielded amplified TCR beta CDR3 regions. HTBI primers were employed in first-round RT-PCR, then a second-round multiplex PCR followed. TCRdb used MiXCR to reprocess the multiplex PCR reads, holding one entry per CDR3 protein. The table lists 600,000 to 700,000 distinct CDR3 sequences, about 40% of them singletons, with around 3.3% in the top ten. Sequencing input: peripheral blood. The receptors were gathered from an adult man with Graves' ophthalmopathy.

This clonotype was recorded at least ten times. The rearrangement uses TRBV29-1 and TRBJ1-4, with D hard to call. The V gene's germline CDR1 is SQVTM and CDR2 ANQGSEA. V was clipped by 3 bases and J by 2 bases, with 7 bases between them. The CDR3 is 13 amino acids. This CDR3 reads CSVDPGTNEKLFF. As DNA, the CDR3 is TGCAGCGTTGACCCAGGCACTAATGAAAAACTGTTTTTT.

This clonotype was recorded once. The rearrangement links TRBV25-1 to TRBJ1-4; 8 positions agree with TRBD1. The V segment lost 6 bases and the J segment 7 bases; nucleotides outside the gene matches: 10. The germline V gene encodes CDR1 MGHDK and CDR2 SYGVNS. The CDR3 consists of 15 residues. The CDR3 loop reads CASSQGDRLSEKLFF. CDR3 nucleotide sequence: TGTGCCAGCAGCCAAGGGGACAGGTTAAGTGAAAAACTGTTTTTT.